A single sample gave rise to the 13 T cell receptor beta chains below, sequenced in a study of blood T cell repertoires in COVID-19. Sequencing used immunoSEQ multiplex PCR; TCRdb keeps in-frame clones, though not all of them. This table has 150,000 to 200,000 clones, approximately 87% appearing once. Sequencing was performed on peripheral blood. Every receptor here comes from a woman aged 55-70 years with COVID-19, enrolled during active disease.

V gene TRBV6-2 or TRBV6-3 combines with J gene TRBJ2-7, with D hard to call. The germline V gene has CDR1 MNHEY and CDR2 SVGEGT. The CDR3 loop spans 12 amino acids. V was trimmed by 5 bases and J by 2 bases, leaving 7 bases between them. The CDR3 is CASSTVAYEQYF. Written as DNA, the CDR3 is TGTGCCAGCAGTACAGTTGCCTACGAGCAGTACTTC.

This chain's CDR3 is CASKAGAGYEQYF. In DNA form, the CDR3 reads TGTGCCAGCAAAGCGGGAGCAGGCTACGAGCAGTACTTC. The chain carries TRBV7-8 and TRBJ2-7; TRBD2 aligns across 8 bases. Trimming took 7 bases from V and 3 from J; bases not matched to a gene: 5. The CDR3 runs 13 residues. CDR1 is SGHVS, CDR2 FQNEAQ, per germline.

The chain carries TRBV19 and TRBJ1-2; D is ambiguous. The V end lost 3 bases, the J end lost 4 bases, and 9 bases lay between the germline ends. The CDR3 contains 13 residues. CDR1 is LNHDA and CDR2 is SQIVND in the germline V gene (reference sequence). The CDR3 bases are TGTGCCAGTAGTATCCCGGGTATCTATGGCTACACCTTC. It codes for CASSIPGIYGYTF. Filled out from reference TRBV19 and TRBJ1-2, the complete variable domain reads DGGITQSPKYLFRKEGQNVTLSCEQNLNHDAMYWYRQDPGQGLRLIYYSQIVNDFQKGDIAEGYSVSREKKESFPLTVTSAQKNPTAFYLCASSIPGIYGYTFGSGTRLTVV.

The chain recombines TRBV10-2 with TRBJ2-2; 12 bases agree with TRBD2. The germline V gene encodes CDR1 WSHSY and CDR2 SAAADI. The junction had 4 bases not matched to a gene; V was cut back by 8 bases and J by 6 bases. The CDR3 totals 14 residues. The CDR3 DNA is TGCGCCAGCTCTAGCGGGAGGGTGGCCGGGGAGCTGTTTTTT. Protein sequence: CASSSGRVAGELFF.

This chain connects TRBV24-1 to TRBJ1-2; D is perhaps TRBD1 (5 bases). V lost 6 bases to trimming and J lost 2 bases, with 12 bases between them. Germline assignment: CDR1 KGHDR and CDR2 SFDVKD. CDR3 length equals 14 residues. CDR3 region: CATSTAGRNYGYTF. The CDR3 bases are TGTGCCACCAGTACGGCAGGGCGAAACTATGGCTACACCTTC.

The chain's CDR3 is CASSLSQGWSYNEQFF. The CDR3 nucleotides read TGTGCCAGCAGTTTAAGCCAGGGTTGGTCCTACAATGAGCAGTTCTTC. The rearrangement links TRBV2 to TRBJ2-1, with D possibly matching TRBD1 (5 bases). The V gene lost 5 bases and the J gene lost 1 base, with 15 bases spanning the gap. Looked up from germline, CDR1 is SNHLY and CDR2 is FYNNEI. The CDR3 length is 16 residues.

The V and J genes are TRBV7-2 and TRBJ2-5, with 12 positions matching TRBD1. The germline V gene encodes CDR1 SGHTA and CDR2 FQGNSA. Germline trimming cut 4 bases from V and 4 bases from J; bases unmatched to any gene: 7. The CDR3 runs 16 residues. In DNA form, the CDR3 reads TGTGCCAGCAGCTCGGGACAGGGGGCGCCCACAGAGACCCAGTACTTC. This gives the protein CASSSGQGAPTETQYF.

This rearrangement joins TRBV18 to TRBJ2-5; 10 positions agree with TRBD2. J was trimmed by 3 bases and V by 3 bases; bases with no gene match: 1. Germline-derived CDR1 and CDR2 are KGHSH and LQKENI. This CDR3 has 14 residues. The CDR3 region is CASSPGLAKETQYF. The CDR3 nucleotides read TGTGCCAGCTCACCGGGACTAGCGAAAGAGACCCAGTACTTC.

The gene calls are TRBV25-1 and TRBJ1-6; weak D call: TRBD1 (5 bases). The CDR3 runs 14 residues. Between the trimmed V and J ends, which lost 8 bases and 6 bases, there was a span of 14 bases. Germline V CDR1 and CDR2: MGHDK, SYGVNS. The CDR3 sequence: CASGGARPNSPLHF. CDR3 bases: TGTGCCAGCGGCGGGGCCCGCCCTAATTCACCCCTCCACTTT.

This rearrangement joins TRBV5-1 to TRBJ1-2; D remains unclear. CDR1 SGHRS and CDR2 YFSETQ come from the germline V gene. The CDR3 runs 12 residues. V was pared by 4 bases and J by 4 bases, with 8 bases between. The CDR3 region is CASSQDTYGYTF. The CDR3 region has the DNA TGCGCCAGCAGCCAAGACACCTATGGCTACACCTTC.

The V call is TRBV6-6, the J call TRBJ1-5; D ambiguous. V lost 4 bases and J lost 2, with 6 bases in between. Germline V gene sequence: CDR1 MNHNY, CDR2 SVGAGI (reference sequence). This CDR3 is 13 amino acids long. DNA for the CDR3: TGTGCCAGCAGTTTCCCGGGCAATCAGCCCCAGCATTTT. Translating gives CASSFPGNQPQHF.

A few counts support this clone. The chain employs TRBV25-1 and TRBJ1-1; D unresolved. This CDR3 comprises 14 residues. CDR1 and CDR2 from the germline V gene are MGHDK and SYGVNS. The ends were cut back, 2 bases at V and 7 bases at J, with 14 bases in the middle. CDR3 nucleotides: TGTGCCAGCAGTGAACTATGGGGAGGCGGTGAAGCTTTCTTT. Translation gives CASSELWGGGEAFF.

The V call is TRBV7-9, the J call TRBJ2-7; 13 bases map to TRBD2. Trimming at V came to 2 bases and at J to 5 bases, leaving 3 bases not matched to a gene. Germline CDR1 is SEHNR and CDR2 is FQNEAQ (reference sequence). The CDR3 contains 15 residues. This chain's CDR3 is CASSLTSGRADEQYF. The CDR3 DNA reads TGTGCCAGCAGCTTAACTAGCGGGAGGGCGGACGAGCAGTACTTC.